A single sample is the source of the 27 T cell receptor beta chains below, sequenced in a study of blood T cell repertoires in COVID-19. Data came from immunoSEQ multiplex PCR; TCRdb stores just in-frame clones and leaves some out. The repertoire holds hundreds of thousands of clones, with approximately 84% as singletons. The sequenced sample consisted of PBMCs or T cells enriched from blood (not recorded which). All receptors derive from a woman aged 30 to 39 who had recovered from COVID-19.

In DNA form, the CDR3 reads TGCAGTGCTAGTGGCGACTCTCACAATGAGCAGTTCTTC. It is translated as CSASGDSHNEQFF. The chain is built from TRBV20-1 and TRBJ2-1; D ambiguous. Trimming cost V 3 bases and J 5 bases, with 11 bases left between them. Germline CDR1 and CDR2: DFQATT and SNEGSKA (reference sequence). The CDR3 covers 13 residues.

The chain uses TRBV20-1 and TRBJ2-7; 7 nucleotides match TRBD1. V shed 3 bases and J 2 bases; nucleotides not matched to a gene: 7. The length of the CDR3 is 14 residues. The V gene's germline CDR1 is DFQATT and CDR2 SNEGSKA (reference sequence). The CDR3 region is CSASSQGQPYEQYF. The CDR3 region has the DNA TGCAGTGCTAGTAGCCAGGGACAGCCCTACGAGCAGTACTTC.

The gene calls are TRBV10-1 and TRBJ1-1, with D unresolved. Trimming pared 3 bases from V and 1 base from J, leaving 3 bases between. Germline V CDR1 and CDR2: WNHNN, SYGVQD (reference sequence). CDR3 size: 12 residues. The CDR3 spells CASSDQNTEAFF. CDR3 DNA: TGCGCCAGCAGTGACCAGAACACTGAAGCTTTCTTT.

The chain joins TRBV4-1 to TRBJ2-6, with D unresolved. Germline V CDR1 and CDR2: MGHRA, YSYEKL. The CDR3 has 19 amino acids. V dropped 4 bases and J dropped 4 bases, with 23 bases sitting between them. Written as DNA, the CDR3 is TGCGCCAGCAGCCCACCCCTCAGGAAGGATTTGTCGGGGGCCAACGTCCTGACTTTC. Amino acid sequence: CASSPPLRKDLSGANVLTF.

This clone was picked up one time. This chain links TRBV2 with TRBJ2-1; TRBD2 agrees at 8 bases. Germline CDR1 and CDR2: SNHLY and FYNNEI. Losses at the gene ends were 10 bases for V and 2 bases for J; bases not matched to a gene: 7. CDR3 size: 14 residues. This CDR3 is CATGAGGAYNEQFF. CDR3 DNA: TGTGCCACTGGGGCGGGGGGTGCCTACAATGAGCAGTTCTTC.

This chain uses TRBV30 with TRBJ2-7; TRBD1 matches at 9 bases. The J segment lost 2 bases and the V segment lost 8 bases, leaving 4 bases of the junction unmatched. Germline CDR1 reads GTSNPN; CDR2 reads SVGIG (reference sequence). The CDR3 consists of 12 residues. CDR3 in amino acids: CAGRQGAYEQYF. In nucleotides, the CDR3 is TGTGCCGGACGACAGGGGGCCTACGAGCAGTACTTC.

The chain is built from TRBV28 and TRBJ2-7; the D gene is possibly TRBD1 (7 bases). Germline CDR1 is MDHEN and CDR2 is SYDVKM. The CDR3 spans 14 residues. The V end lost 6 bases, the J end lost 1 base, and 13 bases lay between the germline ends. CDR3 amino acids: CASRATGRSYEQYF. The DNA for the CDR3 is TGTGCCAGCAGGGCGACAGGGAGGTCCTACGAGCAGTACTTC.

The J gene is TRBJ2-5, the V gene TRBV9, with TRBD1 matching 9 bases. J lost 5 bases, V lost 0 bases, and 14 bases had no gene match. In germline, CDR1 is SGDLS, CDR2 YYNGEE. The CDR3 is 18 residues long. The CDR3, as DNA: TGTGCCAGCAGCGTAGCTTCATTCGGGACAGGGCAGGAGGAGACCCAGTACTTC. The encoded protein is CASSVASFGTGQEETQYF.

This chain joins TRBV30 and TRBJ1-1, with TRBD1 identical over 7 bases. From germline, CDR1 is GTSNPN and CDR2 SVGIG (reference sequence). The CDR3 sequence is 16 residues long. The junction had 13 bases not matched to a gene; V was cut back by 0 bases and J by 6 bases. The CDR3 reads CAWSVRGSSRGSEAFF. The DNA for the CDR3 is TGTGCCTGGAGTGTACGAGGGAGCAGCAGGGGGTCTGAAGCTTTCTTT.

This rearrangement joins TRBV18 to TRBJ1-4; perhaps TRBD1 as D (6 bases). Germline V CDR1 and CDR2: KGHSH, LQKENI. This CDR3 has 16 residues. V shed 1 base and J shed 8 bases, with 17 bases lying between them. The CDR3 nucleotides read TGTGCCAGCTCACCACTTGTGGGGGGGCGGACCGAAAAACTGTTTTTT. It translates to CASSPLVGGRTEKLFF.

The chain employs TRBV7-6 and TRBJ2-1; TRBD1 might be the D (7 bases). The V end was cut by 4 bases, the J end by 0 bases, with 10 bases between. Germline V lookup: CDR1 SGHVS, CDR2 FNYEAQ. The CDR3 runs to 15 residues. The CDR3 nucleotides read TGTGCCAGCAGCTCAGGGGGGAGCTCCTACAATGAGCAGTTCTTC. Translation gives CASSSGGSSYNEQFF.

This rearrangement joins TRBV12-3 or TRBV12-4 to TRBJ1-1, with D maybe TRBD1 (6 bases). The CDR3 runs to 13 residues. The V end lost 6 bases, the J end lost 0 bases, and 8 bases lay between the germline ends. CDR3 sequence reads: CASSWTVNTEAFF. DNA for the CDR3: TGTGCCAGCAGCTGGACAGTGAACACTGAAGCTTTCTTT.

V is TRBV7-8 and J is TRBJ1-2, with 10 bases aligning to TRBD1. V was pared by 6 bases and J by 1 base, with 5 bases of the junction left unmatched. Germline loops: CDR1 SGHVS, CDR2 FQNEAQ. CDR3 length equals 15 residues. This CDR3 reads CASRSGDRGNYGYTF. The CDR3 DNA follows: TGTGCCAGCAGATCCGGGGACAGGGGTAACTATGGCTACACCTTC.

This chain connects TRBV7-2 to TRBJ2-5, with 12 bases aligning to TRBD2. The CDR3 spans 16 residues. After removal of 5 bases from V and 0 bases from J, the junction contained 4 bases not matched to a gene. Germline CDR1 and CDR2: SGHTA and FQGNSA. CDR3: CASSLTSGGYQETQYF. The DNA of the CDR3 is TGTGCCAGCAGCCTTACTAGCGGGGGGTACCAAGAGACCCAGTACTTC.

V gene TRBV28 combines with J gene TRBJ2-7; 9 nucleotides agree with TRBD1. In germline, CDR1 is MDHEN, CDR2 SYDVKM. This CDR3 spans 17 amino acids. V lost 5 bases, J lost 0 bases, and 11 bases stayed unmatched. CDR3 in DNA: TGTGCCAGCAGTACCCGCCGCCGGGACAGGGACTCCTACGAGCAGTACTTC. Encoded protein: CASSTRRRDRDSYEQYF. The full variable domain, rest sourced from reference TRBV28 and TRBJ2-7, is DVKVTQSSRYLVKRTGEKVFLECVQDMDHENMFWYRQDPGLGLRLIYFSYDVKMKEKGDIPEGYSVSREKKERFSLILESASTNQTSMYLCASSTRRRDRDSYEQYFGPGTRLTVT.

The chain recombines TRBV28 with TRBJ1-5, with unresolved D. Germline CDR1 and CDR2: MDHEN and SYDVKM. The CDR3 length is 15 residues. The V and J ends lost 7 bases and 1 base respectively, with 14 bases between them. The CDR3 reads CASILRVASNQPQHF. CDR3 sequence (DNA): TGTGCCAGCATTCTCCGGGTAGCGAGCAATCAGCCCCAGCATTTT.

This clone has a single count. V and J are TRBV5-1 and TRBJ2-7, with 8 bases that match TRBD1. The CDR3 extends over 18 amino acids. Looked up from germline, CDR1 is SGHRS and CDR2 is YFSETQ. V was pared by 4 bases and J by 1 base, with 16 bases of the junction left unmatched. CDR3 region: CASSPPGQVSGLSYEQYF. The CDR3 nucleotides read TGCGCCAGCAGCCCCCCGGGACAGGTCTCCGGCCTTTCCTACGAGCAGTACTTC. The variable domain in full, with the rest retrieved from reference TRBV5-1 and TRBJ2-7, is KAGVTQTPRYLIKTRGQQVTLSCSPISGHRSVSWYQQTPGQGLQFLFEYFSETQRNKGNFPGRFSGRQFSNSRSEMNVSTLELGDSALYLCASSPPGQVSGLSYEQYFGPGTRLTVT.

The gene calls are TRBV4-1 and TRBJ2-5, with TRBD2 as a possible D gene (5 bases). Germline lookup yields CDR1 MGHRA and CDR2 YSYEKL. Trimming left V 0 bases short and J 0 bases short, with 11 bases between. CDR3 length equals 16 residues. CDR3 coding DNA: TGCGCCAGCAGCCAAGATACCGCCGGGAACCAAGAGACCCAGTACTTC. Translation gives CASSQDTAGNQETQYF.

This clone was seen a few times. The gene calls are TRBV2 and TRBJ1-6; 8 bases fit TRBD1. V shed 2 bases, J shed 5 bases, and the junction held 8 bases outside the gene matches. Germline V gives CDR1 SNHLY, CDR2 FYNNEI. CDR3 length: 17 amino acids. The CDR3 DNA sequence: TGTGCCAGCAGTGAACCCCCCCCAGGGGGCGATAATTCACCCCTCCACTTT. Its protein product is CASSEPPPGGDNSPLHF.

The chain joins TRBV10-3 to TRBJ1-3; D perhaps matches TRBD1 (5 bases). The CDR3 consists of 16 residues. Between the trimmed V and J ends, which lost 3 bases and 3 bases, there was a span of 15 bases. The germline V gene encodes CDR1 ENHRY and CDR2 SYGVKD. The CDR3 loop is CAISDRALSSGNTIYF. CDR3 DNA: TGTGCCATCAGTGACAGGGCCCTGTCAAGTGGAAACACCATATATTTT.

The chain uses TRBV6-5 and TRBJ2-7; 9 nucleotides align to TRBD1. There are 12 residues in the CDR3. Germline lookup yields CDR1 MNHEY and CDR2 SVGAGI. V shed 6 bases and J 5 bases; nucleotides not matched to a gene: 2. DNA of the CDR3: TGTGCCAGCAGGACAGGGGGGAACGAGCAGTACTTC. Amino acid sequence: CASRTGGNEQYF.

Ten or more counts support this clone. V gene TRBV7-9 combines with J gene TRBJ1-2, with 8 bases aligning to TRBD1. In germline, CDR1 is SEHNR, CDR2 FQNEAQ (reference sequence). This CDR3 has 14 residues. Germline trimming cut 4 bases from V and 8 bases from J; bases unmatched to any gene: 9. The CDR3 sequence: CASSSQGGPEGYTF. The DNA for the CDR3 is TGTGCCAGCAGCTCACAGGGGGGTCCGGAGGGCTACACCTTC.

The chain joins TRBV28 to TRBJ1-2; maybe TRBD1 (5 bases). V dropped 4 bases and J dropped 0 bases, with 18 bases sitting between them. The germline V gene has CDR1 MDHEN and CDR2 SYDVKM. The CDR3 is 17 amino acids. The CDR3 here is CASSSAGVRPTNYGYTF. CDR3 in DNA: TGTGCCAGCAGTTCGGCGGGGGTTCGACCGACTAACTATGGCTACACCTTC.

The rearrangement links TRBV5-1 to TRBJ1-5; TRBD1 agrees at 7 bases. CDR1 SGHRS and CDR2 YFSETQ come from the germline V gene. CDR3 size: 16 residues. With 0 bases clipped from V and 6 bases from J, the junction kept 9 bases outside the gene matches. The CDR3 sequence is CASSLAATGSGQPQHF. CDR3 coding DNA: TGCGCCAGCAGCTTGGCGGCGACAGGGAGTGGTCAGCCCCAGCATTTT. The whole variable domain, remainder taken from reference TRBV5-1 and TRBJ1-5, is KAGVTQTPRYLIKTRGQQVTLSCSPISGHRSVSWYQQTPGQGLQFLFEYFSETQRNKGNFPGRFSGRQFSNSRSEMNVSTLELGDSALYLCASSLAATGSGQPQHFGDGTRLSIL.

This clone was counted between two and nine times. The CDR3 spells CASRRDRGGSKNIQYF. Here the CDR3 DNA reads TGTGCCAGCAGGCGGGACAGGGGGGGGAGCAAAAACATTCAGTACTTC. This rearrangement joins TRBV27 to TRBJ2-4; TRBD1 matches 11 bases. The CDR3 extends over 16 amino acids. With 6 bases clipped from V and 3 bases from J, the junction kept 7 bases outside the gene matches. Germline V CDR1 and CDR2: MNHEY, SMNVEV (reference sequence).

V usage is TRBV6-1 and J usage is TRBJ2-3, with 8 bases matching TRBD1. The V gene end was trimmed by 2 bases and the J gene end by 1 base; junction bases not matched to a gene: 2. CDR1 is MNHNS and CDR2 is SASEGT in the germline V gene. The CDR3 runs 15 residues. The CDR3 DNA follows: TGTGCCAGCAGTGAACAGGGGGCCGGCACAGATACGCAGTATTTT. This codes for CASSEQGAGTDTQYF.

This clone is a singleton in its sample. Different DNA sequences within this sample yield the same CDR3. The DNA of the CDR3 is TGTGCCAGCAGTTTAGCGGGGGGGGGAAATCAGCCCCAGCATTTT. It codes for CASSLAGGGNQPQHF. V is TRBV27 and J is TRBJ1-5, with D tentatively TRBD1 (5 bases). CDR1 is MNHEY and CDR2 is SMNVEV in the germline V gene (reference sequence). This CDR3 contains 15 residues. V lost 2 bases to trimming and J lost 4 bases, with 12 bases between them.